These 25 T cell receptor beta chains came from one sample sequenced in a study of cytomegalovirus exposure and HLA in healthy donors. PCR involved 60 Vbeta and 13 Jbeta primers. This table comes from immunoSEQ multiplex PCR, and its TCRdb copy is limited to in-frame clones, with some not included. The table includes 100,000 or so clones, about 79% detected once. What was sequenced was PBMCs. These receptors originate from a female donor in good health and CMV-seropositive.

DNA for the CDR3: TGTGCCACCAGCATGGCGACAGGGCCCAATCAGCCCCAGCATTTT. Its translation: CATSMATGPNQPQHF. The chain is built from TRBV15 and TRBJ1-5; TRBD1 matches 7 bases. This CDR3 is built from 15 residues. Germline lookup yields CDR1 LNHNV and CDR2 YYDKDF (reference sequence). Trimming removed 4 bases from V and 3 bases from J; junction bases left unmatched: 6.

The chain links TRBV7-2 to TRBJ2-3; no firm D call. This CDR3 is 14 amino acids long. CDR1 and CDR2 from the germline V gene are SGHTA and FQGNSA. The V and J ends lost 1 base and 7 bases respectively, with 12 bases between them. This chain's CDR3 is CASSLEARSYTQYF. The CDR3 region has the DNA TGTGCCAGCAGCTTAGAGGCTAGAAGCTATACGCAGTATTTT.

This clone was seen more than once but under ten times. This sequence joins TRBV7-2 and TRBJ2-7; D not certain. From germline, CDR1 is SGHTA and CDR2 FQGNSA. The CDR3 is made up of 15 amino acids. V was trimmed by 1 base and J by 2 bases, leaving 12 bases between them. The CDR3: CASSLGLGSPYEQYF. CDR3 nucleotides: TGTGCCAGCAGCTTAGGATTGGGCAGTCCCTACGAGCAGTACTTC. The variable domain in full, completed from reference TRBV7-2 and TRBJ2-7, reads GAGVSQSPSNKVTEKGKDVELRCDPISGHTALYWYRQSLGQGLEFLIYFQGNSAPDKSGLPSDRFSAERTGGSVSTLTIQRTQQEDSAVYLCASSLGLGSPYEQYFGPGTRLTVT.

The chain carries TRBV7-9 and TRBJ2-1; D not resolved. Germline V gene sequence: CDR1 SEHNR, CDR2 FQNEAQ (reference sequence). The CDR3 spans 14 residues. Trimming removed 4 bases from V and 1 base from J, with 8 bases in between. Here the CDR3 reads CASSSVGSYNEQFF. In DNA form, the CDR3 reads TGTGCCAGCAGCTCCGTCGGGTCCTACAATGAGCAGTTCTTC.

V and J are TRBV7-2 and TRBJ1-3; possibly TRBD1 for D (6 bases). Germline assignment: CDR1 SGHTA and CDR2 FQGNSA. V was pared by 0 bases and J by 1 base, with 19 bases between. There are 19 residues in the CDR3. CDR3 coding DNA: TGTGCCAGCAGCTTAGCCAATCCAGGGGCGCGAGGTTCTGGAAACACCATATATTTT. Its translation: CASSLANPGARGSGNTIYF.

CDR3 nucleotides: TGTGCCAGCTCACCAGCCTTTAGGGGGCGAACTAATGAAAAACTGTTTTTT. Translation: CASSPAFRGRTNEKLFF. The chain combines TRBV18 with TRBJ1-4; 7 positions match TRBD1. V trimming: 2 bases; J trimming: 1 base; junction bases outside the gene matches: 7. The CDR3 consists of 17 residues. Germline loops: CDR1 KGHSH, CDR2 LQKENI.

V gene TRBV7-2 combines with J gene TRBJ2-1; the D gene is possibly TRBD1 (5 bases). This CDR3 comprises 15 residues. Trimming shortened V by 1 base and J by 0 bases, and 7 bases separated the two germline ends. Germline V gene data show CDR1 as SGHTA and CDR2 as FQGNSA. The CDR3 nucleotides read TGTGCCAGCAGCTTAGTGACAGACTCCTACAATGAGCAGTTCTTC. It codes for CASSLVTDSYNEQFF.

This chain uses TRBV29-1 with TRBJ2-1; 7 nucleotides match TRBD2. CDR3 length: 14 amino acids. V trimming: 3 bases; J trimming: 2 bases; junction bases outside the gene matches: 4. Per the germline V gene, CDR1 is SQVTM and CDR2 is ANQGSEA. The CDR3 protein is CSVDRRGTYNEQFF. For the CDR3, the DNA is TGCAGCGTTGACCGGCGGGGGACCTACAATGAGCAGTTCTTC.

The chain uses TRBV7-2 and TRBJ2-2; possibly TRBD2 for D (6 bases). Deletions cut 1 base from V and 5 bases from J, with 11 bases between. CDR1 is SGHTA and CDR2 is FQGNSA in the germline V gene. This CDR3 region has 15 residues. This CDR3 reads CASSLVEGRTGELFF. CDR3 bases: TGTGCCAGCAGCTTAGTGGAGGGTCGGACCGGGGAGCTGTTTTTT. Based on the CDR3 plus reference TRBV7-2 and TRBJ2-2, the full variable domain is GAGVSQSPSNKVTEKGKDVELRCDPISGHTALYWYRQSLGQGLEFLIYFQGNSAPDKSGLPSDRFSAERTGGSVSTLTIQRTQQEDSAVYLCASSLVEGRTGELFFGEGSRLTVL.

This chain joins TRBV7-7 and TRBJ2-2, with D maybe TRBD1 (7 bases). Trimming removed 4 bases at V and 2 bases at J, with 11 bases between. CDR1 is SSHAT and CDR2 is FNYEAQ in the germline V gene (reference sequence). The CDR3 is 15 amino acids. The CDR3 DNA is TGTGCCAGCAGCTCGGGGGACAGCAACACCGGGGAGCTGTTTTTT. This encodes CASSSGDSNTGELFF.

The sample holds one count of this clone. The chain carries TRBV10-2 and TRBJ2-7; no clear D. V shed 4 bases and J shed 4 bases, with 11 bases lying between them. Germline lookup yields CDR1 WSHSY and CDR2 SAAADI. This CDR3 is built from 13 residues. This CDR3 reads CASSGSPRYEQYF. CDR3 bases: TGCGCCAGCAGTGGTAGCCCAAGATACGAGCAGTACTTC.

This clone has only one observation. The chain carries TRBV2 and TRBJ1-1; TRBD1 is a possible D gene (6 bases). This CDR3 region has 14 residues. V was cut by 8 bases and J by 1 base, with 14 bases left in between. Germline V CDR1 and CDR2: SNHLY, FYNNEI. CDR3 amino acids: CASHRDRRNTEAFF. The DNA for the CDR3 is TGTGCCAGCCACAGGGACCGGAGGAACACTGAAGCTTTCTTT.

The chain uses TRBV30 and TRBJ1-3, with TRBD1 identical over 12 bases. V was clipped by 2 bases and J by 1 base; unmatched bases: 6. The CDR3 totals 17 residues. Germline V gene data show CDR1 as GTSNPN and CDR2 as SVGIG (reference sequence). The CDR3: CAWSRDRGQYSGNTIYF. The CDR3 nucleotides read TGTGCCTGGAGTCGGGACAGGGGGCAATATTCTGGAAACACCATATATTTT.

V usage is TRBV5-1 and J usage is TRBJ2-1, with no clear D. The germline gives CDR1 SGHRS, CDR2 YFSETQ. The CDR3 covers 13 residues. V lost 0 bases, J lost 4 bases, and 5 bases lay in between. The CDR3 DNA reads TGCGCCAGCAGCTTGGTGGAGTACAATGAGCAGTTCTTC. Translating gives CASSLVEYNEQFF.

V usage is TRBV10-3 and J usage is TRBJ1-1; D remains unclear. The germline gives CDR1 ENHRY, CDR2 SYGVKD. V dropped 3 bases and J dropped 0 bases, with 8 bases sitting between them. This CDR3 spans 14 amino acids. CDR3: CAISDLAMNTEAFF. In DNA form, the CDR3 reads TGTGCCATCAGTGACCTGGCAATGAACACTGAAGCTTTCTTT.

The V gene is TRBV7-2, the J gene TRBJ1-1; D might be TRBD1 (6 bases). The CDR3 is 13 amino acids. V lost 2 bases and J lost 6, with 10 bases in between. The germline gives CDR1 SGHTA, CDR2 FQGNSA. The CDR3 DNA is TGTGCCAGCAGCTTACTGACAGGCGCTGAAGCTTTCTTT. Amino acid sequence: CASSLLTGAEAFF.

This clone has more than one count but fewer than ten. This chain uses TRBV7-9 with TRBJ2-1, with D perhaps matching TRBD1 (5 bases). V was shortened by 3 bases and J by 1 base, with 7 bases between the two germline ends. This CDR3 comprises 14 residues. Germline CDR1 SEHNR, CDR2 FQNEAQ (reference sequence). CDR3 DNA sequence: TGTGCCAGCAGCTTTCAGGGATCCTACAATGAGCAGTTCTTC. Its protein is CASSFQGSYNEQFF. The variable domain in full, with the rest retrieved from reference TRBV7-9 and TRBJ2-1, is DTGVSQNPRHKITKRGQNVTFRCDPISEHNRLYWYRQTLGQGPEFLTYFQNEAQLEKSRLLSDRFSAERPKGSFSTLEIQRTEQGDSAMYLCASSFQGSYNEQFFGPGTRLTVL.

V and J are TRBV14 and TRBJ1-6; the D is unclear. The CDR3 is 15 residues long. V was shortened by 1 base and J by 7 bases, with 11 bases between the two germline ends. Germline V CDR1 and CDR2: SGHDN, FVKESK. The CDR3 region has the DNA TGTGCCAGCAGCCAAGGATTATTAGCCAATTCACCCCTCCACTTT. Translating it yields CASSQGLLANSPLHF.

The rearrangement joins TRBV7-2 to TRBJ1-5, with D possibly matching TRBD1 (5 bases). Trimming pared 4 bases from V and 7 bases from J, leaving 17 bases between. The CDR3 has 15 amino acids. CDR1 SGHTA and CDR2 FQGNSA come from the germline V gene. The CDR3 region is CASSSYQGGLQPQHF. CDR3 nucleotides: TGTGCCAGCAGCTCTTATCAGGGAGGATTACAGCCCCAGCATTTT.

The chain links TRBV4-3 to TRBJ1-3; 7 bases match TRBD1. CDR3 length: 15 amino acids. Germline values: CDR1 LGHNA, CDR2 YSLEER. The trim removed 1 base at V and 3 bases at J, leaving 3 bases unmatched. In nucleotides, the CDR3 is TGCGCCAGCAGCCAAGCCGGGACAGTTGGAAACACCATATATTTT. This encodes CASSQAGTVGNTIYF.

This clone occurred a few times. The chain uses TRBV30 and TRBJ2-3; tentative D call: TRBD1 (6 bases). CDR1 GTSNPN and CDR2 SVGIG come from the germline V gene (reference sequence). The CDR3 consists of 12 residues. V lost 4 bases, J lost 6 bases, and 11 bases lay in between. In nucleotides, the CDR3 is TGTGCCTGGAACCCTACAGGGGATACGCAGTATTTT. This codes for CAWNPTGDTQYF.

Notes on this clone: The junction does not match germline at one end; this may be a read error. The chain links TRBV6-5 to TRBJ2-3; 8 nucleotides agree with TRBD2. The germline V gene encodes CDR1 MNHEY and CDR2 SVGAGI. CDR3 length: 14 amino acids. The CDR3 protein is CASSPSSGSGPLHF. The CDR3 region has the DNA TGTGCCAGCAGTCCCTCGAGCGGGAGTGGGCCCTTGCATTTT.

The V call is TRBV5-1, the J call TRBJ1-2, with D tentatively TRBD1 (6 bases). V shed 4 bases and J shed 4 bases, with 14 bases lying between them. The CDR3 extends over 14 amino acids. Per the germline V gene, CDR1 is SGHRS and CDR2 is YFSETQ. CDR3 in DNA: TGCGCCAGCAGCGCCCTACAGGGATCCTATGGCTACACCTTC. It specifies CASSALQGSYGYTF. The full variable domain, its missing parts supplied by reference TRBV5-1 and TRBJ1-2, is KAGVTQTPRYLIKTRGQQVTLSCSPISGHRSVSWYQQTPGQGLQFLFEYFSETQRNKGNFPGRFSGRQFSNSRSEMNVSTLELGDSALYLCASSALQGSYGYTFGSGTRLTVV.

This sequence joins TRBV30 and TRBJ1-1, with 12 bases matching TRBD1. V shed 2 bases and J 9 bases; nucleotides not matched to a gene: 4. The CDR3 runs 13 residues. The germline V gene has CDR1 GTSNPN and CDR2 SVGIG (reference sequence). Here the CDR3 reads CAWSRDRGRKAFF. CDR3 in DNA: TGTGCCTGGAGTAGGGACAGGGGGCGGAAAGCTTTCTTT.

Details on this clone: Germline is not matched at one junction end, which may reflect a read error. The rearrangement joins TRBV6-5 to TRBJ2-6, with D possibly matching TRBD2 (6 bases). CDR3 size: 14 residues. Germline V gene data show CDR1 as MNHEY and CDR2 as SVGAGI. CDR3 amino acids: CASSRGFGANGLTF. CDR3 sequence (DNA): TGTGCCAGCAGTCGGGGGTTTGGGGCCAACGGCCTGACTTTC.